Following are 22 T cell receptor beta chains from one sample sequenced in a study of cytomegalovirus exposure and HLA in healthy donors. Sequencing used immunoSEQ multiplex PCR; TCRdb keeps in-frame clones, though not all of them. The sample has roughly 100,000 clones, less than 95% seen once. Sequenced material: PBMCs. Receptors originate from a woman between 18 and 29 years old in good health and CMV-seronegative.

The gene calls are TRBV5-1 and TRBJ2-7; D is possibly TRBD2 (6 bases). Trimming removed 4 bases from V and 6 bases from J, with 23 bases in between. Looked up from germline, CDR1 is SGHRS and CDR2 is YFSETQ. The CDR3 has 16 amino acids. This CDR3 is CASSPAGPGVNREQYF. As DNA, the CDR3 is TGCGCCAGCAGCCCGGCGGGGCCGGGGGTTAATCGCGAGCAGTACTTC. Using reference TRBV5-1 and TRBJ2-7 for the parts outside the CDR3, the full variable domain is KAGVTQTPRYLIKTRGQQVTLSCSPISGHRSVSWYQQTPGQGLQFLFEYFSETQRNKGNFPGRFSGRQFSNSRSEMNVSTLELGDSALYLCASSPAGPGVNREQYFGPGTRLTVT.

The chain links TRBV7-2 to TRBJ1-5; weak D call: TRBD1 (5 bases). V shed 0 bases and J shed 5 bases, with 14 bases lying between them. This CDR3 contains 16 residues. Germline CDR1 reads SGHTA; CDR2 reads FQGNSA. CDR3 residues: CASSLAPGSSHQPQHF. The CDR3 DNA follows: TGTGCCAGCAGCTTAGCGCCAGGGTCGAGTCATCAGCCCCAGCATTTT.

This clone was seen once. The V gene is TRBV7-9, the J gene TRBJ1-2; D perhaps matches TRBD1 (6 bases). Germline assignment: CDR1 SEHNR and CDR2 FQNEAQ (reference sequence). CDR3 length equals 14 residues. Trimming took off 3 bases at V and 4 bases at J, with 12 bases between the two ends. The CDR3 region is CASSLDSVLYGYTF. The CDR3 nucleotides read TGTGCCAGCAGCTTGGACAGTGTGCTCTATGGCTACACCTTC.

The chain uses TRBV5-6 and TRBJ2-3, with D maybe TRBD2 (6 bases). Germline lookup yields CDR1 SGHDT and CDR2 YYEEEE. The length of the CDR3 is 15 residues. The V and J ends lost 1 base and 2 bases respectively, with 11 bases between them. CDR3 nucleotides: TGTGCCAGCAGCTTGAACGGGAGACTCACAGATACGCAGTATTTT. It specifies CASSLNGRLTDTQYF. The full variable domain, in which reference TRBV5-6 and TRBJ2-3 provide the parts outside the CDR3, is DAGVTQSPTHLIKTRGQQVTLRCSPKSGHDTVSWYQQALGQGPQFIFQYYEEEERQRGNFPDRFSGHQFPNYSSELNVNALLLGDSALYLCASSLNGRLTDTQYFGPGTRLTVL.

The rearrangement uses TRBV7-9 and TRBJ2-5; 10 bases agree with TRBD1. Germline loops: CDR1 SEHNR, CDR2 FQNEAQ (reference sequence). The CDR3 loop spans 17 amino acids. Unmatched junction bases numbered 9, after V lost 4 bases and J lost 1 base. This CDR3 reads CASSSPGDRGRQETQYF. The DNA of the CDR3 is TGTGCCAGCAGCTCCCCGGGGGACAGGGGCCGCCAAGAGACCCAGTACTTC.

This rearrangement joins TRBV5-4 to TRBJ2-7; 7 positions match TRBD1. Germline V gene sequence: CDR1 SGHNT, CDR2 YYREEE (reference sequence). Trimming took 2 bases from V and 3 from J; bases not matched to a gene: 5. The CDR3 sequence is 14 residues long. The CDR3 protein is CASSFRDRNYEQYF. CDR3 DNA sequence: TGTGCCAGCAGCTTCCGGGACAGAAACTACGAGCAGTACTTC.

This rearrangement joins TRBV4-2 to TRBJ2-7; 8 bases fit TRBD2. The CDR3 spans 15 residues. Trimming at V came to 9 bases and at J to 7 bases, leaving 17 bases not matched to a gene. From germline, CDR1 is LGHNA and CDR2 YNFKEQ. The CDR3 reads CASSPGTRSKGEQYF. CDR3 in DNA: TGTGCCAGTTCGCCAGGGACTAGAAGCAAAGGGGAGCAGTACTTC.

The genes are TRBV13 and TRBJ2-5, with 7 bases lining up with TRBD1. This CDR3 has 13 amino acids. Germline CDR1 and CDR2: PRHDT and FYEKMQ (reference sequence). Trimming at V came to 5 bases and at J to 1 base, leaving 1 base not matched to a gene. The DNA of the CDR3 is TGTGCCAGCAGCGGGGACAGCCAAGAGACCCAGTACTTC. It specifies CASSGDSQETQYF.

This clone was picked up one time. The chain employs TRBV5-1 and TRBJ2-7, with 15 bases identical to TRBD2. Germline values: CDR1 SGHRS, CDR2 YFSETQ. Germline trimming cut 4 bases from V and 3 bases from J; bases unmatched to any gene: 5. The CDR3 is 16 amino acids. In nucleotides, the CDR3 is TGCGCCAGCAGCACGGGACTAGCGGGAGGCCTCTACGAGCAGTACTTC. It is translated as CASSTGLAGGLYEQYF.

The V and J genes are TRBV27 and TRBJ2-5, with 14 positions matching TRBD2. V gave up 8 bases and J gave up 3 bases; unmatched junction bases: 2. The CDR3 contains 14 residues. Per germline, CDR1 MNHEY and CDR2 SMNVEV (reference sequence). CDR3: CASEGLAGEETQYF. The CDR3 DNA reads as TGTGCCAGCGAGGGACTAGCGGGAGAAGAGACCCAGTACTTC.

The CDR3 bases are TGTGCCAGCAGCCAAGATCTCGGACAATCCTACGAGCAGTACTTC. This translates into CASSQDLGQSYEQYF. V usage is TRBV4-2 and J usage is TRBJ2-7; D possibly corresponds to TRBD1 (5 bases). Trimming removed 0 bases at V and 1 base at J, with 10 bases between. The CDR3 runs 15 residues. CDR1 LGHNA and CDR2 YNFKEQ come from the germline V gene.

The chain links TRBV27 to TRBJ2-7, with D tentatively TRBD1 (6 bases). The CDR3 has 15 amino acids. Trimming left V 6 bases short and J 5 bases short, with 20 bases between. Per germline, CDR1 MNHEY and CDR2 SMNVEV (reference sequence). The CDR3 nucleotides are TGTGCCAGCAGAAATATTACCACCAGGGGTGACGAGCAGTACTTC. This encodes CASRNITTRGDEQYF.

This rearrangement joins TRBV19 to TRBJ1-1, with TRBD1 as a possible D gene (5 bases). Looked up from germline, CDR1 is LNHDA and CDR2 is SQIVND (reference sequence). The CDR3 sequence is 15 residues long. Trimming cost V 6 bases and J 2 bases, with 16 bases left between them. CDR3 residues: CASSIPPQGNTEAFF. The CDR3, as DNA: TGTGCCAGTAGCATACCCCCCCAGGGTAACACTGAAGCTTTCTTT.

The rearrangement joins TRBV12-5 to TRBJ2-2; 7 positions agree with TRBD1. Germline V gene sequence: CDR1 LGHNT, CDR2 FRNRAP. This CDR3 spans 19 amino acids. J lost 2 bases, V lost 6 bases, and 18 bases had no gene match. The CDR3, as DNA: TGTGCTAGTGGCCCAACTGGGGACAGAACTACCCGAAACACCGGGGAGCTGTTTTTT. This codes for CASGPTGDRTTRNTGELFF.

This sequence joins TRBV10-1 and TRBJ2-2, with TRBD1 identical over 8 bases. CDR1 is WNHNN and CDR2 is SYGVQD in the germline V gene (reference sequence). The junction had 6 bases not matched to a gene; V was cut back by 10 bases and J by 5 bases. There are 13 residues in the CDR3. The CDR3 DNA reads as TGCGCCACCCGACAGGGGAGGACCGGGGAGCTGTTTTTT. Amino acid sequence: CATRQGRTGELFF.

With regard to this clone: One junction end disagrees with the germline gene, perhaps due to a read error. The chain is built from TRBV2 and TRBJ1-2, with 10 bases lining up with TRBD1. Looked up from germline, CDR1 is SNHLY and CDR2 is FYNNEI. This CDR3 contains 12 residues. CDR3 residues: CASSPLGQGTNF. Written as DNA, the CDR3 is TGTGCCAGCAGTCCGTTGGGACAGGGGACGAACTTC.

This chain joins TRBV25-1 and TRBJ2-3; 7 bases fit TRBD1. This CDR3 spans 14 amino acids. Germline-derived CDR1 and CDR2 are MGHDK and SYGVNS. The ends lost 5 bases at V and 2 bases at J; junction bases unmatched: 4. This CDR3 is CASSITGVTDTQYF. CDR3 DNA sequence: TGTGCCAGCAGTATCACAGGGGTCACAGATACGCAGTATTTT.

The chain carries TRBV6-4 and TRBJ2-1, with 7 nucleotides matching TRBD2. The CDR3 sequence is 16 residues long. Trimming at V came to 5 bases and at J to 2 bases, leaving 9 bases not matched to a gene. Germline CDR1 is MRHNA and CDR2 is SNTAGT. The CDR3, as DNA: TGTGCCAGCAGTCGGGGGGAGACTCTCACCTACAATGAGCAGTTCTTC. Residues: CASSRGETLTYNEQFF.

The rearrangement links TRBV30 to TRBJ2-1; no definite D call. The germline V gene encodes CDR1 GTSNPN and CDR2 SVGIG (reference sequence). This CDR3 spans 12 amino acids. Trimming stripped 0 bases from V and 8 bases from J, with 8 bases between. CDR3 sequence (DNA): TGTGCCTGGAGTGTACGTAGAGATGAGCAGTTCTTC. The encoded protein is CAWSVRRDEQFF.

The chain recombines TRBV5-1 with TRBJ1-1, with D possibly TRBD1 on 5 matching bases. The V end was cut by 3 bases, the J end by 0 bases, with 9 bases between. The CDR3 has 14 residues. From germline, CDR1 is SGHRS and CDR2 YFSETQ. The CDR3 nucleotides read TGCGCCAGCAGCTCCGACAGCCTGAACACTGAAGCTTTCTTT. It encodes CASSSDSLNTEAFF.

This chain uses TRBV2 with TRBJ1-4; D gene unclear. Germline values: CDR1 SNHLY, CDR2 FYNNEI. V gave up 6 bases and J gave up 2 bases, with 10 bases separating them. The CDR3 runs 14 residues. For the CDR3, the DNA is TGTGCCAGCAGCCCCCGGTGGACTAATGAAAAACTGTTTTTT. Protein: CASSPRWTNEKLFF. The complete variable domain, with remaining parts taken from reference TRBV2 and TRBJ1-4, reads EPEVTQTPSHQVTQMGQEVILRCVPISNHLYFYWYRQILGQKVEFLVSFYNNEISEKSEIFDDQFSVERPDGSNFTLKIRSTKLEDSAMYFCASSPRWTNEKLFFGSGTQLSVL.

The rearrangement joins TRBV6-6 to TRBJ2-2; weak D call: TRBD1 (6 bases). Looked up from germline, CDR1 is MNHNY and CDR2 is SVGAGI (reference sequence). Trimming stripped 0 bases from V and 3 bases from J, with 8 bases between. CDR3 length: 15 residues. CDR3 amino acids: CASSYSSGDTGELFF. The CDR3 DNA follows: TGTGCCAGCAGTTACTCGTCAGGGGACACCGGGGAGCTGTTTTTT.